This note documents a single TCR beta chain sequence. Its target is unknown. The data are from a study of cytotoxic CD8 clonotypes in ibrutinib-treated CLL. Looking at the study overall: Response samples were taken after a median of about 12 months on treatment, range 6 to 36. Mean values per sample were 250,000 to 300,000 productive templates and 94,082 productive rearrangements. Study-level points and caveats: Public clonotypes, found uncommonly, either contracted or stayed stable on treatment.

This CDR3 spans 18 amino acids. The trim removed 4 bases at V and 7 bases at J, leaving 20 bases unmatched. The germline V gene encodes CDR1 MDHEN and CDR2 SYDVKM. The assay was immunoSEQ multiplex PCR, and TCRdb's table has in-frame clones only and misses some. The table lists 150,000 to 200,000 clones, over 60% of them singletons, with roughly 13% in the top ten. The receptor was isolated from a human donor with chronic lymphocytic leukemia. Sequenced material: PBMCs, taken after 24 months of ibrutinib treatment. The chain is built from TRBV28 and TRBJ1-2; TRBD1 matches at 8 bases. The CDR3 region has the DNA TGTGCCAGCAGTTCCCCCCCCAGGACGGACAGGGATTATGGTGGCTACACCTTC. Translation gives CASSSPPRTDRDYGGYTF.